What follows are 25 T cell receptor beta chains derived from one specimen sequenced in a study of T-cell memory formation after mild COVID-19 (TCRdb year 2021). The library was generated by 5' RACE. Sequencing instrument: Illumina NovaSeq 6000. Starting from the raw public reads, TCRdb applied fastp trimming at Q25, assembled clones with MiXCR and retained in-frame beta chains. Rows merge per CDR3 protein into single entries with the most common DNA and genes. The sample has about 500,000 distinct CDR3 sequences on record, over 20% of them singletons. Together, the top ten hold 12% of the sample. Sequencing used PBMCs or a T cell subset sorted from them (not recorded which). The receptors shown here come from an adult woman who had mild COVID-19 (a few samples of this study predate the infection). The sample titles of this study are shuffled in the database, so cell type and time point are left out; the donor was told from shared clones.

The chain is built from TRBV24-1 and TRBJ1-1; D may be TRBD1 (5 bases). Trimming stripped 5 bases from V and 1 base from J, with 10 bases between. This CDR3 is 14 amino acids long. Germline V CDR1 and CDR2: KGHDR, SFDVKD. The CDR3 here is CATSVWGTNTEAFF. CDR3 sequence (DNA): TGTGCCACCAGTGTATGGGGGACGAACACTGAAGCTTTCTTT.

This clonotype has only a few counts. The chain combines TRBV6-2 or TRBV6-3 with TRBJ2-4, with 14 bases identical to TRBD2. J lost 6 bases, V lost 6 bases, and 4 bases had no gene match. Germline-derived CDR1 and CDR2 are MNHEY and SVGEGT. The CDR3 is 15 residues long. CDR3 protein: CASSPGLAGANIQYF. CDR3 bases: TGTGCCAGCAGCCCGGGACTAGCGGGAGCAAACATTCAGTACTTC.

This clonotype was counted a few times. The J gene is TRBJ1-1, the V gene TRBV7-9; 8 positions match TRBD1. CDR1 is SEHNR and CDR2 is FQNEAQ in the germline V gene (reference sequence). J gave up 4 bases and V 5 bases, and 9 bases lay outside the gene matches. The CDR3 runs to 15 residues. In DNA form, the CDR3 reads TGTGCCAGCAGCCCTACGACAGGGGCGGGCACTGAAGCTTTCTTT. Its protein is CASSPTTGAGTEAFF.

The V gene is TRBV3-1, the J gene TRBJ1-6; D unresolved. The V end was cut by 4 bases, the J end by 7 bases, with 5 bases between. The V gene's germline CDR1 is LGHDT and CDR2 YNNKEL (reference sequence). The CDR3 runs to 12 residues. The CDR3 coding sequence is TGTGCCAGCAGCCGGTCCAATTCACCCCTCCACTTT. This gives the protein CASSRSNSPLHF.

The chain carries TRBV18 and TRBJ1-5, with TRBD1 matching over 10 bases. Germline CDR1 and CDR2: KGHSH and LQKENI. This CDR3 region has 16 residues. The junction had 9 bases not matched to a gene; V was cut back by 3 bases and J by 7 bases. The CDR3 region has the DNA TGTGCCAGCTCACCGTGGATCGGGACAGGGGAACAGCCCCAGCATTTT. Amino acids: CASSPWIGTGEQPQHF.

The table lists this clonotype with a few counts. The chain has TRBV7-2 and TRBJ2-5; TRBD2 is a possible D gene (6 bases). CDR3 length: 14 amino acids. The V end lost 4 bases, the J end lost 2 bases, and 11 bases lay between the germline ends. Looked up from germline, CDR1 is SGHTA and CDR2 is FQGNSA. The CDR3 DNA sequence: TGTGCCAGCAGCTACTCTAGCGCACAAGAGACCCAGTACTTC. It is translated as CASSYSSAQETQYF.

The V call is TRBV10-3, the J call TRBJ2-7, with D maybe TRBD1 (6 bases). CDR1 and CDR2 from the germline V gene are ENHRY and SYGVKD. CDR3 length: 13 residues. The V gene lost 3 bases and the J gene lost 3 bases, with 9 bases spanning the gap. CDR3 in amino acids: CAISDGQHYEQYF. Written as DNA, the CDR3 is TGTGCCATCAGTGACGGACAGCACTACGAGCAGTACTTC.

The V call is TRBV3-1, the J call TRBJ2-1; D is unclear. The V end was cut by 6 bases, the J end by 0 bases, with 12 bases between. CDR1 is LGHDT, CDR2 YNNKEL, per germline (reference sequence). There are 15 residues in the CDR3. DNA for the CDR3: TGTGCCAGCAGTCCAGACACACACTCCTACAATGAGCAGTTCTTC. Translation: CASSPDTHSYNEQFF.

The rearrangement links TRBV5-4 to TRBJ1-1, with no clear D. Germline CDR1 SGHNT, CDR2 YYREEE (reference sequence). V lost 6 bases and J 3 bases, leaving 12 bases between the germline ends. The CDR3 is 13 amino acids. The CDR3 reads CASTSDGDTEAFF. In DNA form, the CDR3 reads TGTGCCAGCACCTCGGACGGAGACACTGAAGCTTTCTTT.

V gene TRBV6-5 combines with J gene TRBJ2-6, with D unresolved. CDR3 size: 14 residues. Germline V lookup: CDR1 MNHEY, CDR2 SVGAGI. With 4 bases removed from V and 6 bases from J, the gap between germline ends came to 10 bases. CDR3 sequence (DNA): TGTGCCAGCAGTTTGGGCTCGGAGGCCAACGTCCTGACTTTC. This codes for CASSLGSEANVLTF.

V usage is TRBV27 and J usage is TRBJ1-4, with a weak D call TRBD1 (5 bases). The CDR3 is made up of 15 amino acids. Deletions cut 6 bases from V and 0 bases from J, with 11 bases between. The germline V gene has CDR1 MNHEY and CDR2 SMNVEV (reference sequence). The CDR3 region is CASSRDGTTNEKLFF. CDR3 nucleotides: TGTGCCAGCAGCCGGGACGGAACAACTAATGAAAAACTGTTTTTT.

This clonotype has a handful of counts. The rearrangement uses TRBV20-1 and TRBJ2-7, with a weak D call TRBD1 (7 bases). V gave up 0 bases and J gave up 6 bases, with 18 bases separating them. In germline, CDR1 is DFQATT, CDR2 SNEGSKA (reference sequence). This CDR3 contains 15 residues. The CDR3 reads CSARDPTGQAGEQYF. The CDR3 bases are TGCAGTGCTAGAGACCCGACAGGGCAAGCGGGCGAGCAGTACTTC.

V gene TRBV20-1 combines with J gene TRBJ2-5; D may be TRBD1 or TRBD2 (5 bases each). This CDR3 region has 17 residues. The V and J ends lost 3 bases and 1 base respectively, with 21 bases between them. CDR1 DFQATT and CDR2 SNEGSKA come from the germline V gene (reference sequence). CDR3 loop: CSARPIGGRQGQETQYF. The CDR3 DNA sequence: TGCAGTGCTAGGCCCATTGGGGGACGACAAGGCCAAGAGACCCAGTACTTC.

This clonotype showed up just a few times. The chain employs TRBV18 and TRBJ2-7; 8 nucleotides match TRBD1. J lost 7 bases, V lost 5 bases, and 10 bases had no gene match. The CDR3 is 14 amino acids. Germline V gene sequence: CDR1 KGHSH, CDR2 LQKENI. CDR3 in amino acids: CASSKGTGQGEQYF. The CDR3 bases are TGTGCCAGCTCAAAGGGGACAGGCCAGGGAGAGCAGTACTTC.

This rearrangement joins TRBV30 to TRBJ2-1; no definite D call. The CDR3 has 11 amino acids. Germline values: CDR1 GTSNPN, CDR2 SVGIG (reference sequence). V lost 0 bases and J 7 bases, leaving 4 bases between the germline ends. The CDR3 region has the DNA TGTGCCTGGAGTGTTTCGAATGAGCAGTTCTTC. Its protein is CAWSVSNEQFF.

The rearrangement joins TRBV6-2 or TRBV6-3 to TRBJ1-2; D is ambiguous. The germline V gene encodes CDR1 MNHEY and CDR2 SVGEGT. The CDR3 runs 14 residues. The germline V and J ends were trimmed by 2 bases and 8 bases, with 15 bases remaining between them. CDR3 bases: TGTGCCAGCAGTTACGCATTGGCGGTCCGCGGCTACACCTTC. Encoded protein: CASSYALAVRGYTF.

The J gene is TRBJ2-5, the V gene TRBV6-1; the D gene is possibly TRBD2 (8 bases). The CDR3 has 16 amino acids. CDR1 MNHNS and CDR2 SASEGT come from the germline V gene. V was shortened by 1 base and J by 4 bases, with 16 bases between the two germline ends. For the CDR3, the DNA is TGTGCCAGCAGTGAAGACCCAGCGGGGGACAGAGAGACCCAGTACTTC. It specifies CASSEDPAGDRETQYF.

A few counts support this clonotype. The chain joins TRBV9 to TRBJ1-2; 8 bases are a match to TRBD1. CDR3 length: 17 residues. Germline assignment: CDR1 SGDLS and CDR2 YYNGEE. V was pared by 0 bases and J by 0 bases, with 7 bases of the junction left unmatched. CDR3 in DNA: TGTGCCAGCAGCGTAGACCGGGACAGGACCGCTAACTATGGCTACACCTTC. Residues: CASSVDRDRTANYGYTF. The full variable domain, in which reference TRBV9 and TRBJ1-2 provide the parts outside the CDR3, is DSGVTQTPKHLITATGQRVTLRCSPRSGDLSVYWYQQSLDQGLQFLIQYYNGEERAKGNILERFSAQQFPDLHSELNLSSLELGDSALYFCASSVDRDRTANYGYTFGSGTRLTVV.

This clonotype was detected a few times. The chain has TRBV6-2 or TRBV6-3 and TRBJ2-1; D tentatively reads TRBD1 or TRBD2 (5 bases each). Germline values: CDR1 MNHEY, CDR2 SVGEGT. This CDR3 has 15 residues. The V gene lost 3 bases and the J gene lost 0 bases, with 9 bases spanning the gap. The CDR3 is CASSYGTASYNEQFF. As DNA, the CDR3 is TGTGCCAGCAGTTATGGGACGGCCTCCTACAATGAGCAGTTCTTC.

This clonotype was detected many times. The chain uses TRBV5-1 and TRBJ2-3; unclear D gene. Germline loops: CDR1 SGHRS, CDR2 YFSETQ. V lost 3 bases to trimming and J lost 6 bases, with 8 bases between them. CDR3 size: 12 residues. The CDR3 coding sequence is TGCGCCAGCAGCTCGGAATCGGATACGCAGTATTTT. It translates to CASSSESDTQYF.

The chain recombines TRBV20-1 with TRBJ1-2, with TRBD1 identical over 9 bases. The CDR3 length is 14 residues. Germline V gene data show CDR1 as DFQATT and CDR2 as SNEGSKA (reference sequence). V gave up 4 bases and J gave up 5 bases; unmatched junction bases: 8. DNA of the CDR3: TGCAGTGCTACCTCCCCGGGACAGGGTTATGGCTACACCTTC. Translation gives CSATSPGQGYGYTF.

There are a few counts of this clonotype. This CDR3 is CAISGSGPYNEQFF. The CDR3 nucleotides read TGTGCCATCAGTGGGAGTGGGCCCTACAATGAGCAGTTCTTC. J is TRBJ2-1 and V is TRBV10-3, with unresolved D. The CDR3 extends over 14 amino acids. With 4 bases removed from V and 2 bases from J, the gap between germline ends came to 9 bases. Per the germline V gene, CDR1 is ENHRY and CDR2 is SYGVKD.

The chain combines TRBV9 with TRBJ2-7; the match to TRBD2 covers 8 bases. Germline assignment: CDR1 SGDLS and CDR2 YYNGEE. The length of the CDR3 is 15 residues. Trimming removed 2 bases from V and 3 bases from J; junction bases left unmatched: 7. The CDR3 protein is CASSVQLADIYEQYF. As DNA, the CDR3 is TGTGCCAGCAGCGTTCAACTAGCGGACATCTACGAGCAGTACTTC.

The chain combines TRBV20-1 with TRBJ2-7; 11 bases are shared with TRBD2. CDR1 and CDR2 (germline): DFQATT, SNEGSKA (reference sequence). The CDR3 is 17 amino acids. Trimming took 4 bases from V and 3 from J; bases not matched to a gene: 14. The CDR3 sequence is CSAIRTSGPEHLYEQYF. The CDR3, as DNA: TGCAGTGCTATCAGGACTAGCGGGCCGGAGCACCTCTACGAGCAGTACTTC.

This sequence joins TRBV5-1 and TRBJ2-3; D is unresolved. The CDR3 contains 17 residues. Trimming stripped 0 bases from V and 1 base from J, with 15 bases between. Germline V lookup: CDR1 SGHRS, CDR2 YFSETQ. Written as DNA, the CDR3 is TGCGCCAGCAGCTTGGCTTCCGGAGCCCATGGCACAGATACGCAGTATTTT. Translated: CASSLASGAHGTDTQYF.